This T cell receptor beta chain emerged from a study of T cells of healthy individuals. V was clipped by 0 bases and J by 5 bases, with 23 bases between them. The germline V gene has CDR1 SEHNR and CDR2 FQNEAQ (reference sequence). The CDR3 covers 18 residues. This clonotype was detected only a few times. Each CDR3 protein is one row after TCRdb ran MiXCR on the 5' RACE reads. The sample includes 85,000 to 100,000 distinct CDR3 sequences, approximately 16% of them seen just once. The TCR was taken from a human donor in good health. The V call is TRBV7-9, the J call TRBJ2-7; TRBD1 or TRBD2 may be the D gene (5 bases each). CDR3 residues: CASSLAWGLGEGIHEQYF. Here the CDR3 DNA reads TGTGCCAGCAGCTTAGCGTGGGGGTTAGGGGAAGGTATCCACGAGCAGTACTTC.